The present entry profiles one T cell receptor beta chain with its context. CDR3 length equals 16 residues. The germline V gene has CDR1 LNHDA and CDR2 SQIVND (reference sequence). V was clipped by 4 bases and J by 4 bases; unmatched bases: 7. Some clones are missing from TCRdb's copy, which holds only in-frame ones; the method was immunoSEQ multiplex PCR. This sample yields around 97,000 clones, of which 95% to 97% are seen a single time; approximately 0.37% belongs to the top ten. These data belong to a study of technical replicates of blood from a few donors. The chain carries TRBV19 and TRBJ2-6, with 7 nucleotides matching TRBD1. The sample taken for sequencing was T cells isolated from PBMCs. The origin of this receptor is a human donor in good health. This CDR3 is CASSTEGAPGANVLTF. The CDR3 bases are TGTGCCAGTAGTACTGAGGGGGCGCCCGGGGCCAACGTCCTGACTTTC.